The entry below describes one T cell receptor beta chain. Its antigen remains unknown. This likely comes from a read error, as the CDR3 has no conserved phenylalanine or tryptophan at its end. This sample's RNA came from whole unsorted tissue. Between August and November 2014, newly diagnosed, chemotherapy-naive lung cancer patients underwent thoracic surgery in China. The data derive from a study of tumor and adjacent non-tumor tissue in lung cancer. The CDR3 is 16 amino acids. Germline V gene lookup returns CDR1 DFQATT and CDR2 SNEGSKA (reference sequence). Study findings and constraints: Compared with tumor, normal lung showed significantly lower TCR diversity.

Three rounds of nested PCR, following a modified ARM-PCR protocol, produced the TCRbeta library. In TCRdb, the multiplex PCR reads were re-called with MiXCR into one record per CDR3 protein. The profile covers approximately 100,000 distinct CDR3 sequences, with roughly 77% appearing a single time and more than 35% taken by the ten largest. This clonotype was sampled from a woman aged 55-70 years with non-small cell lung cancer. The sequencing input was lung tumor tissue. The chain uses TRBV20-1 and TRBJ1-1, with 7 bases fitting TRBD1. The DNA for the CDR3 is TGCAGTGGTAGAAGACAGGGTTCTCCGATGAACACTGAAGCTTTCATT. It encodes CSGRRQGSPMNTEAFI.